One and the same sample provided the 30 T cell receptor beta chains below, sequenced in a study of identical twins. TCRdb analysed the 5' RACE reads with MiXCR anew, one entry per CDR3 protein. The sample has hundreds of thousands of distinct CDR3 sequences; about 7.6% are singletons. These data were also filed under a second study, of yellow fever vaccine responses in identical twins.

Sequenced input: PBMCs. These TCRs come from a young woman in good health.

This clonotype turned up a few times. The chain employs TRBV12-3 or TRBV12-4 and TRBJ2-7; 10 bases agree with TRBD2. The CDR3 totals 16 residues. The junction had 7 bases not matched to a gene; V was cut back by 5 bases and J by 0 bases. The CDR3 sequence: CASSARTSGPSYEQYF. Written as DNA, the CDR3 is TGTGCCAGCAGTGCCCGGACTAGCGGCCCCTCCTACGAGCAGTACTTC.

Many counts were recorded for this clonotype. The chain couples TRBV5-1 to TRBJ2-5, with 11 bases fitting TRBD2. Looked up from germline, CDR1 is SGHRS and CDR2 is YFSETQ. The J segment lost 1 base and the V segment lost 1 base, leaving 6 bases of the junction unmatched. The CDR3 has 17 amino acids. The CDR3 is CASSLRASGGPQETQYF. The CDR3 nucleotides read TGCGCCAGCAGCTTGAGGGCTAGCGGGGGGCCCCAAGAGACCCAGTACTTC.

This clonotype was seen a handful of times. The chain carries TRBV20-1 and TRBJ2-5; D is possibly TRBD1 or TRBD2 (5 bases each). The CDR3 loop spans 14 amino acids. Between the trimmed V and J ends, which lost 8 bases and 2 bases, there was a span of 18 bases. Germline CDR1 reads DFQATT; CDR2 reads SNEGSKA (reference sequence). The CDR3 DNA follows: TGCAGTTCGCCCCCGGGGCCTACTCAAGAGACCCAGTACTTC. Protein: CSSPPGPTQETQYF.

The chain uses TRBV3-1 and TRBJ2-7; 9 nucleotides line up with TRBD1. With V trimmed by 3 bases and J by 1 base, 4 bases remained unmatched. CDR1 is LGHDT and CDR2 is YNNKEL in the germline V gene (reference sequence). The CDR3 length is 15 residues. For the CDR3, the DNA is TGTGCCAGCAGCCATACCGGGACAGGGTCCTACGAGCAGTACTTC. This translates into CASSHTGTGSYEQYF.

CDR3 sequence reads: CASSQILATPNTGELFF. The DNA of the CDR3 is TGCGCCAGCAGCCAGATACTAGCGACCCCGAACACCGGGGAGCTGTTTTTT. This rearrangement joins TRBV4-1 to TRBJ2-2; 7 bases are shared with TRBD2. The CDR3 sequence is 17 residues long. Germline V gives CDR1 MGHRA, CDR2 YSYEKL. After removal of 3 bases from V and 0 bases from J, the junction contained 7 bases not matched to a gene.

The J gene is TRBJ2-1, the V gene TRBV11-1; D uncertain. Trimming removed 1 base from V and 12 bases from J, with 13 bases in between. CDR1 is SGHAT, CDR2 FQDESV, per germline (reference sequence). CDR3 size: 13 residues. Written as DNA, the CDR3 is TGTGCCAGCAGCTTAGGGTCAGAAAGGGCGCAGTTCTTC. This encodes CASSLGSERAQFF.

Many counts were recorded for this clonotype. The CDR3 reads CASSLEGVNNSPLHF. CDR3 nucleotides: TGCGCCAGCAGCTTGGAAGGAGTTAATAATTCACCCCTCCACTTT. This chain connects TRBV5-1 to TRBJ1-6, with D unclear. V gave up 0 bases and J gave up 5 bases, with 9 bases separating them. This CDR3 has 15 amino acids. Germline V gene lookup returns CDR1 SGHRS and CDR2 YFSETQ.

The genes are TRBV20-1 and TRBJ2-2; possibly TRBD2 for D (5 bases). Germline CDR1 DFQATT, CDR2 SNEGSKA (reference sequence). V was trimmed by 5 bases and J by 7 bases, leaving 8 bases between them. This CDR3 comprises 11 residues. CDR3 amino acids: CSASAVGELFF. The CDR3 DNA sequence: TGCAGTGCTTCAGCGGTCGGGGAGCTGTTTTTT.

This clonotype appeared a few times. The J gene is TRBJ2-1, the V gene TRBV28; 16 bases align to TRBD2. CDR1 and CDR2 (germline): MDHEN, SYDVKM. V lost 6 bases, J lost 3 bases, and 8 bases stayed unmatched. The CDR3 extends over 18 amino acids. This CDR3 reads CASRAGLAGGPIYNEQFF. In DNA form, the CDR3 reads TGTGCCAGCAGGGCGGGACTAGCGGGAGGGCCGATCTACAATGAGCAGTTCTTC.

This clonotype was observed at least ten times. The rearrangement joins TRBV10-3 to TRBJ1-1, with no clear D. V lost 5 bases and J lost 1, with 14 bases in between. The CDR3 sequence is 15 residues long. Germline loops: CDR1 ENHRY, CDR2 SYGVKD. CDR3 in DNA: TGTGCCATCAGTAAGAAACAGATGACGAACACTGAAGCTTTCTTT. Amino acids: CAISKKQMTNTEAFF.

The genes are TRBV6-1 and TRBJ2-7; 8 nucleotides align to TRBD1. There are 15 residues in the CDR3. Germline V gives CDR1 MNHNS, CDR2 SASEGT. The V gene end was trimmed by 5 bases and the J gene end by 3 bases; junction bases not matched to a gene: 9. Written as DNA, the CDR3 is TGTGCCAGCAGTAGCGGACAGGGAGGTAACTACGAGCAGTACGTC. Amino acids: CASSSGQGGNYEQYV.

The table lists this clonotype with a few counts. In nucleotides, the CDR3 is TGTGCCAGCGGTACAGGGGTGAACACTGAAGCTTTCTTT. It encodes CASGTGVNTEAFF. The chain carries TRBV7-8 and TRBJ1-1; the match to TRBD1 covers 7 bases. V lost 8 bases and J lost 0; bases outside the gene matches: 3. Germline V gene sequence: CDR1 SGHVS, CDR2 FQNEAQ. The CDR3 loop spans 13 amino acids.

The gene calls are TRBV28 and TRBJ1-3, with D possibly being TRBD1 (5 bases). Germline CDR1 reads MDHEN; CDR2 reads SYDVKM. This CDR3 comprises 17 residues. Trimming took off 6 bases at V and 4 bases at J, with 22 bases between the two ends. CDR3 protein: CASSDQPRTGEGNTIYF. The CDR3 nucleotides read TGTGCCAGCAGCGACCAACCAAGAACAGGAGAAGGAAACACCATATATTTT. Combining the CDR3 with reference TRBV28 and TRBJ1-3 gives the whole variable domain DVKVTQSSRYLVKRTGEKVFLECVQDMDHENMFWYRQDPGLGLRLIYFSYDVKMKEKGDIPEGYSVSREKKERFSLILESASTNQTSMYLCASSDQPRTGEGNTIYFGEGSWLTVV.

The table lists this clonotype with many counts. The chain joins TRBV3-1 to TRBJ2-3, with 7 bases lining up with TRBD2. CDR3 length equals 15 residues. In germline, CDR1 is LGHDT, CDR2 YNNKEL (reference sequence). J gave up 4 bases and V 1 base, and 5 bases lay outside the gene matches. The CDR3 here is CASSQASGTPDTQYF. The CDR3 bases are TGTGCCAGCAGCCAAGCTAGCGGAACCCCAGATACGCAGTATTTT.

The CDR3 DNA reads TGTGCCAGCCTAAGGAGGGCAGGCACCTACAATGAGCAGTTCTTC. It specifies CASLRRAGTYNEQFF. The chain is built from TRBV6-1 and TRBJ2-1, with D tentatively TRBD2 (6 bases). CDR3 length equals 15 residues. The V gene's germline CDR1 is MNHNS and CDR2 SASEGT. Trimming took 8 bases from V and 2 from J, leaving 16 bases between them.

This clonotype was recorded many times. The chain uses TRBV5-1 and TRBJ1-2; 11 positions match TRBD1. CDR3 size: 18 residues. Germline V lookup: CDR1 SGHRS, CDR2 YFSETQ. Losses at the gene ends were 4 bases for V and 5 bases for J; bases not matched to a gene: 16. CDR3 DNA: TGCGCCAGCAGCCTGAACTCCGGGACAGGGGGGAAGAGGTATGGCTACACCTTC. As protein: CASSLNSGTGGKRYGYTF.

This clonotype came up many times. V usage is TRBV11-1 and J usage is TRBJ2-1; 11 bases match TRBD2. Germline V gene data show CDR1 as SGHAT and CDR2 as FQDESV (reference sequence). The V segment lost 2 bases and the J segment 0 bases; nucleotides outside the gene matches: 6. The CDR3 covers 18 residues. The CDR3 nucleotides read TGTGCCAGCAGCTTACCCCTAGCGGGGGGCCTCTCCTACAATGAGCAGTTCTTC. Encoded protein: CASSLPLAGGLSYNEQFF.

The CDR3 loop reads CASSQEGRNGYTF. DNA of the CDR3: TGTGCCAGCAGCCAAGAGGGGAGGAATGGCTACACCTTC. V is TRBV3-1 and J is TRBJ1-2; D not resolved. With 0 bases removed from V and 6 bases from J, the gap between germline ends came to 8 bases. The CDR3 runs to 13 residues. The germline V gene encodes CDR1 LGHDT and CDR2 YNNKEL (reference sequence).

The chain employs TRBV12-3 or TRBV12-4 and TRBJ2-5, with D hard to call. Trimming shortened V by 7 bases and J by 5 bases, and 29 bases separated the two germline ends. This CDR3 comprises 18 residues. The CDR3 loop is CASTPLESAMYGPETQYF. The CDR3 coding sequence is TGTGCCAGCACCCCCCTTGAGAGCGCCATGTATGGACCGGAGACCCAGTACTTC.

The CDR3 nucleotides read TGTGCCAGCAGTTTAGTGGGGACATCCTACGAGCAGTACTTC. Translation gives CASSLVGTSYEQYF. The chain combines TRBV12-3 or TRBV12-4 with TRBJ2-7; D is perhaps TRBD1 (6 bases). The length of the CDR3 is 14 residues. V was pared by 1 base and J by 1 base, with 8 bases between.

This clonotype was observed a handful of times. The rearrangement links TRBV7-8 to TRBJ2-7; D is unresolved. Germline CDR1 is SGHVS and CDR2 is FQNEAQ. The CDR3 consists of 13 residues. Trimming took off 0 bases at V and 4 bases at J, with 7 bases between the two ends. The CDR3 loop reads CASSLAPGYEQYV. CDR3 nucleotides: TGTGCCAGCAGCTTAGCGCCAGGTTACGAGCAGTACGTC.

This clonotype was seen many times. The chain carries TRBV5-1 and TRBJ2-5; D not certain. This CDR3 spans 11 amino acids. Trimming removed 4 bases at V and 6 bases at J, with 7 bases between. The germline gives CDR1 SGHRS, CDR2 YFSETQ. In DNA, the CDR3 is TGCGCCAGCAGCCCCGACAAGACCCAGTACTTC. Residues: CASSPDKTQYF.

The sample holds a few counts of this clonotype. This chain uses TRBV10-3 with TRBJ2-6; D is unclear. Trimming removed 3 bases at V and 0 bases at J, with 6 bases between. This CDR3 has 15 amino acids. CDR1 ENHRY and CDR2 SYGVKD come from the germline V gene. The CDR3 here is CAISDGISGANVLTF. CDR3 in DNA: TGTGCCATCAGTGACGGTATCTCTGGGGCCAACGTCCTGACTTTC.

The V and J genes are TRBV12-3 or TRBV12-4 and TRBJ1-1; D gene unclear. The CDR3 contains 13 residues. Trimming removed 7 bases at V and 5 bases at J, with 14 bases between. CDR3 in DNA: TGTGCCAGCACCCCAGGTTTCGGGACTGAAGCTTTCTTT. It yields the protein CASTPGFGTEAFF.

This clonotype was seen ten or more times. V and J are TRBV6-5 and TRBJ2-6; no definite D call. The CDR3 is made up of 15 amino acids. From germline, CDR1 is MNHEY and CDR2 SVGAGI. Between the trimmed V and J ends, which lost 1 base and 0 bases, there was a span of 4 bases. The CDR3 bases are TGTGCCAGCAGTTACTTGACCTCTGGGGCCAACGTCCTGACTTTC. It codes for CASSYLTSGANVLTF.

The chain employs TRBV4-2 and TRBJ2-2; 12 bases match TRBD2. The ends lost 6 bases at V and 5 bases at J; junction bases unmatched: 4. The CDR3 spans 15 residues. Germline values: CDR1 LGHNA, CDR2 YNFKEQ. The CDR3 here is CASRTSGRDTGELFF. The CDR3 DNA reads as TGTGCCAGCAGGACTAGCGGGAGAGATACCGGGGAGCTGTTTTTT.

This clonotype was found a few times. The chain is built from TRBV11-3 and TRBJ2-7, with D unresolved. Trimming cost V 0 bases and J 7 bases, with 10 bases left between them. The CDR3 is 13 amino acids. Germline CDR1 and CDR2: SGHNT and YENEEA. CDR3 sequence: CASSLDTALEQYF. CDR3 nucleotide sequence: TGTGCCAGCAGCTTAGATACCGCTCTAGAGCAGTACTTC. Full variable domain (remainder filled in from reference TRBV11-3 and TRBJ2-7): EAGVVQSPRYKIIEKKQPVAFWCNPISGHNTLYWYLQNLGQGPELLIRYENEEAVDDSQLPKDRFSAERLKGVDSTLKIQPAELGDSAVYLCASSLDTALEQYFGPGTRLTVT.

This clonotype has just one count. The chain recombines TRBV20-1 with TRBJ2-7; 7 nucleotides line up with TRBD1. V shed 5 bases, J shed 5 bases, and the junction held 15 bases outside the gene matches. CDR1 is DFQATT, CDR2 SNEGSKA, per germline (reference sequence). This CDR3 spans 15 amino acids. DNA for the CDR3: TGCAGTGCTCCGGTAGGGGGCCTCTTGGGGAACGAGCAGTACTTC. Its protein product is CSAPVGGLLGNEQYF.

This clonotype was recorded many times. This sequence joins TRBV12-3 or TRBV12-4 and TRBJ2-7, with 7 nucleotides matching TRBD1. The CDR3 has 15 residues. V dropped 5 bases and J dropped 5; count of bases not matched to a gene: 12. The CDR3 protein is CASSPADRADDEQYF. The CDR3 coding sequence is TGTGCCAGCAGTCCAGCCGACAGGGCAGACGACGAGCAGTACTTC.

This clonotype was detected many times. The chain is built from TRBV5-1 and TRBJ2-7; 7 bases map to TRBD1. The CDR3 totals 13 residues. V was pared by 1 base and J by 6 bases, with 4 bases of the junction left unmatched. Germline V gene lookup returns CDR1 SGHRS and CDR2 YFSETQ. The CDR3 is CASSLTTGFEQYV. The CDR3 DNA sequence: TGCGCCAGCAGCTTGACGACAGGGTTCGAGCAGTACGTC.